This T cell receptor (beta chain) was retrieved from a study of shared clonotypes between healthy human individuals. Study overall: The donor pool was made up of two women and a few men aged 18 to 49.

There are 13 residues in the CDR3. Germline V gene sequence: CDR1 SGHTA, CDR2 FQGNSA. The ends were cut back, 3 bases at V and 10 bases at J, with 13 bases in the middle. Some clones are missing from TCRdb's copy, which holds only in-frame ones; the method was immunoSEQ multiplex PCR. The table shows about 600,000 clones, with approximately 97% occurring only once. Material: naive CD4+ T cells sorted from blood. This sample's subset: CD45RA+ positively selected. This chain connects TRBV7-2 to TRBJ2-1, with D tentatively TRBD1 or TRBD2 (5 bases each). This TCR came from a woman aged 25 to 45 in good health. Here the CDR3 DNA reads TGTGCCAGCAGCTTTAGAGCCAGGGACGAGCAGTTCTTC. This codes for CASSFRARDEQFF.